This entry is about one TCR beta chain. TCRdb keeps only in-frame clones here, not all; method: immunoSEQ multiplex PCR. The table records about 210,000 clones, around 85% of them present only once. These data originate in a study of blood T cell repertoires in COVID-19. CDR1 is LGHDT and CDR2 is YNNKEL in the germline V gene (reference sequence). CDR3 length: 15 residues. With 1 base clipped from V and 7 bases from J, the junction kept 6 bases outside the gene matches. Sequenced sample: peripheral blood. The sequence was obtained from a man in his sixties with COVID-19, enrolled during active disease. The chain couples TRBV3-1 (or the pseudogene TRBV3-2) to TRBJ1-4, with 7 bases aligning to TRBD1. CDR3 in DNA: TGTGCCAGCAGCCAAGGCCAGCAGGGGGGTGAAAAACTGTTTTTT. Amino acid sequence: CASSQGQQGGEKLFF.